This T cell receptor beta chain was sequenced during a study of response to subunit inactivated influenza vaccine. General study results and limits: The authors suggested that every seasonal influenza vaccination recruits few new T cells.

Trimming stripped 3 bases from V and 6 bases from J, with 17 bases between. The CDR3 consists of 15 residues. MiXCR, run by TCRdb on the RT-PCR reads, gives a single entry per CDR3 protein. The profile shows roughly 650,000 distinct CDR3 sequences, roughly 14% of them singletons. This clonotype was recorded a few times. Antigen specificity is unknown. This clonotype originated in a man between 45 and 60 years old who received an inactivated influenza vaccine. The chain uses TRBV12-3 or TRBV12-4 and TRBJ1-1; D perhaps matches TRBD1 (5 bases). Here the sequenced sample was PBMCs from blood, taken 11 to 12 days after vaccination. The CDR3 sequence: CASSFWRGYNSEAFF. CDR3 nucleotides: TGTGCCAGCAGTTTTTGGAGGGGTTATAATTCTGAAGCTTTCTTT.